This passage covers 23 T cell receptor beta chains from one sample sequenced in a study of blood T cell repertoires in COVID-19. The assay was immunoSEQ multiplex PCR, and TCRdb's table has in-frame clones only and misses some. The sample has around 450,000 clones; 90% are singletons. Sample: PBMCs or T cells enriched from blood (not recorded which). The source of these receptors is a man aged 18-30 years who had recovered from COVID-19.

The V gene is TRBV2, the J gene TRBJ2-6, with TRBD1 matching over 7 bases. CDR3 length: 16 residues. The V and J ends lost 6 bases and 2 bases, in that order; junction bases with no gene match: 7. Germline CDR1 SNHLY, CDR2 FYNNEI. CDR3 in DNA: TGTGCCAGCAGCCGGGACAGTTCTGCTGGGGCCAACGTCCTGACTTTC. This sequence encodes CASSRDSSAGANVLTF. The full variable domain, with the rest looked up from reference TRBV2 and TRBJ2-6, is EPEVTQTPSHQVTQMGQEVILRCVPISNHLYFYWYRQILGQKVEFLVSFYNNEISEKSEIFDDQFSVERPDGSNFTLKIRSTKLEDSAMYFCASSRDSSAGANVLTFGAGSRLTVL.

In this sample, this clone turned up once. The chain is built from TRBV2 and TRBJ1-3; possible D gene TRBD1, 5 bases. CDR3 length: 15 residues. Deletions cut 5 bases from V and 1 base from J, with 12 bases between. Germline values: CDR1 SNHLY, CDR2 FYNNEI. The CDR3 nucleotides read TGTGCCAGCAGTCCCAGGGTGACGTCTGGAAACACCATATATTTT. This gives the protein CASSPRVTSGNTIYF.

This clone has at least ten counts. The chain carries TRBV7-2 and TRBJ2-1; the match to TRBD2 covers 14 bases. Germline loops: CDR1 SGHTA, CDR2 FQGNSA. The trim removed 5 bases at V and 14 bases at J, leaving 14 bases unmatched. The CDR3 sequence is 16 residues long. In nucleotides, the CDR3 is TGTGCCAGCAGCGCTCACCCGGGACTAGCGGGAGAGGGGGAGTTCTTC. It yields the protein CASSAHPGLAGEGEFF.

In DNA, the CDR3 is TGTGCCAGCAGGGACAGGGGTAACTATGGCTACACCTTC. It yields the protein CASRDRGNYGYTF. The chain couples TRBV28 to TRBJ1-2, with TRBD1 identical over 9 bases. The CDR3 has 13 amino acids. Trimming removed 6 bases from V and 1 base from J; junction bases left unmatched: 0. Germline values: CDR1 MDHEN, CDR2 SYDVKM.

This chain uses TRBV3-1 (or the pseudogene TRBV3-2) with TRBJ1-6; 8 bases fit TRBD1. Per germline, CDR1 LGHDT and CDR2 YNNKEL (reference sequence). Germline trimming cut 0 bases from V and 0 bases from J; bases unmatched to any gene: 4. The CDR3 has 18 amino acids. The CDR3 region is CASSQDYTGGSYNSPLHF. DNA of the CDR3: TGTGCCAGCAGCCAAGATTACACAGGGGGCTCCTATAATTCACCCCTCCACTTT.

The count of this clone is one. The rearrangement joins TRBV21-1 to TRBJ1-2. TRBV21-1 represents a pseudogene. This CDR3 is built from 13 residues. The CDR3 nucleotides are TGTGCCAGCAGCAAAGGAGGAGACTATGGCTACACCTTC. This encodes CASSKGGDYGYTF.

This CDR3 reads CASSQSPAGPNNSPLHF. The CDR3 DNA reads as TGCGCCAGCAGCCAATCTCCGGCGGGCCCTAATAATTCACCCCTCCACTTT. The J gene is TRBJ1-6, the V gene TRBV4-1; D is unclear. CDR1 is MGHRA, CDR2 YSYEKL, per germline. V shed 2 bases and J shed 5 bases, with 16 bases lying between them. This CDR3 is built from 17 residues.

The chain is built from TRBV19 and TRBJ2-1, with 8 bases matching TRBD2. V was clipped by 4 bases and J by 3 bases; unmatched bases: 8. CDR3 length equals 16 residues. Germline V gene sequence: CDR1 LNHDA, CDR2 SQIVND (reference sequence). Here the CDR3 reads CASSSGKTSGYNEQFF. CDR3 bases: TGTGCCAGTAGTAGTGGAAAAACTAGCGGCTACAATGAGCAGTTCTTC.

The chain uses TRBV5-6 and TRBJ2-1; D not resolved. V was trimmed by 1 base and J by 3 bases, leaving 5 bases between them. The CDR3 has 13 residues. CDR1 and CDR2 from the germline V gene are SGHDT and YYEEEE. The CDR3 DNA is TGTGCCAGCAGCTTGCAGGTCTACAATGAGCAGTTCTTC. Protein sequence: CASSLQVYNEQFF.

This clone was recorded only once. The J gene is TRBJ2-5, the V gene TRBV14; TRBD2 aligns across 8 bases. The CDR3 loop spans 16 amino acids. Per the germline V gene, CDR1 is SGHDN and CDR2 is FVKESK. The V segment lost 4 bases and the J segment 6 bases; nucleotides outside the gene matches: 13. The CDR3 reads CASSPLLTAGVQTQYF. The CDR3 DNA reads as TGTGCCAGCAGCCCTTTATTGACAGCGGGAGTGCAGACCCAGTACTTC.

Only one count was recorded for this clone. This chain uses TRBV24-1 with TRBJ1-1; the D is unclear. Trimming took 4 bases from V and 7 from J, leaving 3 bases between them. This CDR3 comprises 10 residues. Germline V gene lookup returns CDR1 KGHDR and CDR2 SFDVKD. CDR3 region: CATSDFEAFF. The CDR3 nucleotides are TGTGCCACCAGTGACTTTGAAGCTTTCTTT.

The chain is built from TRBV27 and TRBJ2-1, with 10 bases identical to TRBD1. This CDR3 spans 16 amino acids. Losses at the gene ends were 8 bases for V and 1 base for J; bases not matched to a gene: 8. Per the germline V gene, CDR1 is MNHEY and CDR2 is SMNVEV (reference sequence). This chain's CDR3 is CASRSGTGDSYNEQFF. DNA of the CDR3: TGTGCCAGCCGTTCTGGGACAGGGGATTCCTACAATGAGCAGTTCTTC.

V gene TRBV5-5 combines with J gene TRBJ1-6; D remains unclear. Germline CDR1 is SGHKS and CDR2 is YYEKEE (reference sequence). This CDR3 contains 14 residues. Trimming removed 0 bases from V and 5 bases from J, with 6 bases in between. CDR3 bases: TGTGCCAGCAGCTTGGCGGGAAATAATTCACCCCTCCACTTT. It is translated as CASSLAGNNSPLHF.

The chain combines TRBV10-3 with TRBJ1-1; 7 positions match TRBD1. V trimming: 3 bases; J trimming: 5 bases; junction bases outside the gene matches: 6. CDR1 is ENHRY, CDR2 SYGVKD, per germline. This CDR3 is 14 amino acids long. CDR3 region: CAISEEGAGTEAFF. The CDR3 bases are TGTGCCATCAGTGAAGAGGGGGCAGGGACTGAAGCTTTCTTT.

This clone was counted only a few times. The germline gene is not matched at one end of the junction; a read error may be the cause. V usage is TRBV7-9 and J usage is TRBJ2-7, with 9 bases matching TRBD2. The CDR3 consists of 12 residues. Germline assignment: CDR1 SEHNR and CDR2 FQNEAQ (reference sequence). CDR3 sequence reads: CASSTSGLAGNF. The CDR3 bases are TGTGCCAGCAGCACTTCGGGGCTAGCGGGAAACTTC.

The CDR3 nucleotides read TGTGCCAGCAGCTTATCGGGGGGCTACAATGAGCAGTTCTTC. Translation: CASSLSGGYNEQFF. This chain joins TRBV7-8 and TRBJ2-1; TRBD2 matches at 7 bases. This CDR3 region has 14 residues. Germline V gene lookup returns CDR1 SGHVS and CDR2 FQNEAQ. V shed 2 bases, J shed 3 bases, and the junction held 1 base outside the gene matches.

The chain joins TRBV2 to TRBJ1-6; unclear D gene. The CDR3 runs 15 residues. Germline values: CDR1 SNHLY, CDR2 FYNNEI. Trimming left V 3 bases short and J 4 bases short, with 10 bases between. The CDR3 DNA follows: TGTGCCAGCAGTGATTTTGCGGGGTATAATTCACCCCTCCACTTT. Translated: CASSDFAGYNSPLHF.

This chain joins TRBV9 and TRBJ2-5, with D possibly matching TRBD2 (5 bases). Germline CDR1 SGDLS, CDR2 YYNGEE. V lost 3 bases, J lost 4 bases, and 16 bases lay in between. The CDR3 has 15 residues. The CDR3 region is CASSAEGRPGETQYF. In nucleotides, the CDR3 is TGTGCCAGCAGCGCCGAGGGTCGGCCGGGAGAGACCCAGTACTTC.

The gene calls are TRBV29-1 and TRBJ1-3; 7 bases fit TRBD1. Germline V gives CDR1 SQVTM, CDR2 ANQGSEA. This CDR3 is built from 13 residues. V trimming: 8 bases; J trimming: 2 bases; junction bases outside the gene matches: 6. CDR3 sequence (DNA): TGCAGCAGGGGACAGTCAACTGGAAACACCATATATTTT. Protein product: CSRGQSTGNTIYF. Looking up the rest from reference TRBV29-1 and TRBJ1-3 gives the full variable domain: SAVISQKPSRDICQRGTSLTIQCQVDSQVTMMFWYRQQPGQSLTLIATANQGSEATYESGFVIDKFPISRPNLTFSTLTVSNMSPEDSSIYLCSRGQSTGNTIYFGEGSWLTVV.

V usage is TRBV19 and J usage is TRBJ2-7; 10 bases fit TRBD2. The V gene's germline CDR1 is LNHDA and CDR2 SQIVND (reference sequence). V shed 10 bases and J 4 bases; nucleotides not matched to a gene: 10. CDR3 length: 14 residues. CDR3 nucleotide sequence: TGTGCCACCCGACCGGGACTAGCGACTTACGAGCAGTACTTC. Protein product: CATRPGLATYEQYF.

The V gene is TRBV28, the J gene TRBJ2-1; 8 bases match TRBD2. The CDR3 loop spans 15 amino acids. The V segment lost 5 bases and the J segment 3 bases; nucleotides outside the gene matches: 6. CDR1 and CDR2 (germline): MDHEN, SYDVKM. The CDR3 DNA reads as TGTGCCAGCAGTGCCGGGACTAGGGTCTACAATGAGCAGTTCTTC. Protein: CASSAGTRVYNEQFF.

The V and J genes are TRBV7-9 and TRBJ2-1, with 8 nucleotides matching TRBD2. Looked up from germline, CDR1 is SEHNR and CDR2 is FQNEAQ (reference sequence). This CDR3 region has 19 residues. J lost 0 bases, V lost 1 base, and 11 bases had no gene match. CDR3 residues: CASSLVGASGPSSYNEQFF. The CDR3 nucleotides are TGTGCCAGCAGCTTAGTAGGGGCTAGCGGGCCCAGCTCCTACAATGAGCAGTTCTTC.

A few counts support this clone. The genes are TRBV18 and TRBJ2-7, with TRBD2 matching 7 bases. The trim removed 4 bases at V and 5 bases at J, leaving 20 bases unmatched. Germline CDR1 is KGHSH and CDR2 is LQKENI. The CDR3 runs 18 residues. CDR3 sequence: CASSHQISSGPRPHEQYF. CDR3 sequence (DNA): TGTGCCAGCTCACATCAAATAAGTAGCGGGCCGAGACCCCACGAGCAGTACTTC.